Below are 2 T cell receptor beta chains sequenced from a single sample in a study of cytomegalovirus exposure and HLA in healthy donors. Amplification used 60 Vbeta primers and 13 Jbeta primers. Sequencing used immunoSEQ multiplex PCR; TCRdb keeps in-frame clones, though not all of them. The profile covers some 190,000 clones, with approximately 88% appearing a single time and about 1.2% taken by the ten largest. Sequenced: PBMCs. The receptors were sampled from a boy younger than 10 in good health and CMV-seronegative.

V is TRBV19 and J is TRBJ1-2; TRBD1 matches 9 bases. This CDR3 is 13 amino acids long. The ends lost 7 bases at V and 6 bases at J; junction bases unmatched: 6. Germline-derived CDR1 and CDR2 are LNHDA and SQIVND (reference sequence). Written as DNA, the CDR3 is TGTGCCAGTAAGGGACAGGGTTTTCATGGCTACACCTTC. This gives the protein CASKGQGFHGYTF.

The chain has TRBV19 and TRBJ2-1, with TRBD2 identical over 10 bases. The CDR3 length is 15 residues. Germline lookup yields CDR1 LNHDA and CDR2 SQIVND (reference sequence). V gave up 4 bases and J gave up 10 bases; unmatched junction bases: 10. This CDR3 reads CASSTHPLLAGEQFF. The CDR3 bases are TGTGCCAGTAGTACCCACCCACTACTAGCGGGAGAGCAGTTCTTC.